This T cell receptor beta chain was sequenced in a study of T cell responses to AZD1222 COVID-19 vaccine (dated by TCRdb to about 2021). General notes on the study: AZD1222 recipients given second doses at about 4 weeks or at about 12 weeks were pooled, since spike-specific TCR depth and breadth were not found to differ between the two schedules. Trial participants were enrolled by age into 18-55, 56-69 and 70-plus year subgroups, with roughly 150, 30 and 60 TCR-sequenced participants respectively. TCR sequencing covered 230 or so trial participants: 207 given two doses of AZD1222 and approximately 26 given two doses of MenACWY control vaccine. Overall study outcomes, separate from this receptor: The 56-69-year group was small, and its depth increase did not reach significance, likely because of low power. No day 14 peak-response samples were available, so repertoires were characterized only after the peak T cell response. Conclusions about previously exposed vaccinees were limited because only six or seven AZD1222 recipients were SARS-CoV-2 seropositive at baseline. Spike-specific TCR breadth and depth rose significantly after two AZD1222 doses compared with day 0 and with MenACWY recipients. The vaccine-associated CD4 TCRs covered the entire spike protein, and the dominant responses fell in regions 160-218 and 743-854. Participants were mostly white British and included more females than males, and it was suggested by the authors that clonal diversity may have been underestimated. Epitopes outside the regions mutated in the B.1.351 and B.1.1.7 variants were reportedly recognized by nearly half of the unique spike-specific TCRs.

Turning to this clone: Its cognate antigen has yet to be identified. No base-level quality is on record; no much larger clone is a single base apart.

The CDR3, from cysteine to phenylalanine, totals 15 residues. Only the CDR3 portion is preserved as DNA: 45 bases, with reading frame beginning at the first base. V is cut by 1 base and J by 5 bases, and the space between the germline ends is 14 bases. Based on the germline V gene, the CDR1 and CDR2 sequences are MDHEN and SYDVKM. The CDR3 regions of human TCRbeta chains were subjected to immunosequencing. The study's own analysis went as follows. Repertoire TCRs were checked for matches against a reference library of SARS-CoV-2-specific TCRs that had been generated using the MIRA antigen-specificity platform. Breadth was defined as the fraction of unique TCRs that were SARS-CoV-2-associated, and depth was defined as the fraction of total T cells that were SARS-CoV-2-associated. Using the MIRA data, each spike-specific TCR was mapped to the spike region that the TCR reacts to and placed in a CD4 or CD8 class. Log10-transformed breadth and depth values were compared by one-way ANOVA with Sidak's multiple comparisons tests. TCRdb retrieved this table from immuneACCESS and kept in-frame rearrangements only. Not all clones are present; in checked studies, unresolved V genes account for under half, and no reason is known for the remainder. Clonal size and the V and J genes are those of that table, whereas D and trimming came from the DNA. In all, the sample holds around 70,000 clones, and about three quarters of those were seen once. Around 10% of the sample goes to the ten largest clones.

This specimen's time point label, interpreted: baseline before first vaccination. Vaccinee samples were obtained from the UK trials COV001 and COV002, which included a single-blind randomized controlled phase 2/3 trial of AZD1222 (ChAdOx1 nCoV-19) in healthy adults. Trial participant PBMC samples were collected at day 0 and day 28 after the second dose for TCRbeta chain sequencing. The TCR comes from an adult in good health. The sequencing here drew on peripheral blood, taken on day 0 of AZD1222 vaccination. The V gene is TRBV28 and the J gene is TRBJ1-2; TRBD1 is a weak D gene call, 5 bases matching. The DNA sequence is as follows: TGTGCCAGCAGTTTATTCTCTATAAGGGGATATGGCTACACCTTC. The translation is CASSLFSIRGYGYTF.